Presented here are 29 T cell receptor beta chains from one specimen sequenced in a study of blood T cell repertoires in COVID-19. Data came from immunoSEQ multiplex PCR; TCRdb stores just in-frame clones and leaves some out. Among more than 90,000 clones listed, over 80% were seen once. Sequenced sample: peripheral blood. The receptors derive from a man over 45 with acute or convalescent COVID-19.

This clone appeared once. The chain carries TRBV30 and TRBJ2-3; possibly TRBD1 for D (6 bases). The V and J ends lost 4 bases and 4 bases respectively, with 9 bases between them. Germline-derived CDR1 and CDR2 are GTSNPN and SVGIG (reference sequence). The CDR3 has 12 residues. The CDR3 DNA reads TGTGCCTGGACGGCAGGGGCAGATACGCAGTATTTT. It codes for CAWTAGADTQYF.

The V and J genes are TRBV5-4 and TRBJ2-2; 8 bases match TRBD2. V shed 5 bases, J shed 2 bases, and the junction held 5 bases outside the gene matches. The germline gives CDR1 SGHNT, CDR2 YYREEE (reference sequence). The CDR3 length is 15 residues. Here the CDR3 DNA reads TGTGCCAGCAGTCCCGGACTAGCAAACACCGGGGAGCTGTTTTTT. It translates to CASSPGLANTGELFF.

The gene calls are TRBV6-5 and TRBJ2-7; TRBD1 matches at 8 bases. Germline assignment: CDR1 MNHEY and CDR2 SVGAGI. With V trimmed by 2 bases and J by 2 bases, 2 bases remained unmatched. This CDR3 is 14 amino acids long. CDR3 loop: CASSYTGGPYEQYF. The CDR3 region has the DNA TGTGCCAGCAGTTACACAGGGGGGCCCTACGAGCAGTACTTC.

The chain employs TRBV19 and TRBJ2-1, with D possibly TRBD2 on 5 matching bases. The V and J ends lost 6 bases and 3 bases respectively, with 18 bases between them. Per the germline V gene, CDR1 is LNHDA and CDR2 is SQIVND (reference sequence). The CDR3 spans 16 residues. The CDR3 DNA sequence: TGTGCCAGTAGCTTCCTCCTTTCGGGAAACTACAATGAGCAGTTCTTC. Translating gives CASSFLLSGNYNEQFF. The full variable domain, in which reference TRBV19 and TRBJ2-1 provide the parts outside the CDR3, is DGGITQSPKYLFRKEGQNVTLSCEQNLNHDAMYWYRQDPGQGLRLIYYSQIVNDFQKGDIAEGYSVSREKKESFPLTVTSAQKNPTAFYLCASSFLLSGNYNEQFFGPGTRLTVL.

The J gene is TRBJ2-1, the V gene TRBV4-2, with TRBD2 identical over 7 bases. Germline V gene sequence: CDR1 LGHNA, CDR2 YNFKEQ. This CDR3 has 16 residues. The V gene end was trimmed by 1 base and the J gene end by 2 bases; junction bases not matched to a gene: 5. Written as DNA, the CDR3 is TGTGCCAGCAGCCAAGGAGGGGAGGGCGCCTACAATGAGCAGTTCTTC. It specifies CASSQGGEGAYNEQFF.

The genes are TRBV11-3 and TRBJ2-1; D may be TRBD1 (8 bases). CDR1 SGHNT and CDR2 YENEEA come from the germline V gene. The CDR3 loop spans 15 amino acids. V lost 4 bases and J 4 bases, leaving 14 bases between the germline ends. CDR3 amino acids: CASSSNRGGYNEQFF. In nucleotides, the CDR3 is TGTGCCAGCAGCTCCAACAGGGGGGGATACAATGAGCAGTTCTTC.

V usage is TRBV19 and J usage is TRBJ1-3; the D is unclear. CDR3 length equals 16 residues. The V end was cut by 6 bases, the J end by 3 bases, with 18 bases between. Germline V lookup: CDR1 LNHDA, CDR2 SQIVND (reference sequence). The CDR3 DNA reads TGTGCCAGTAGCGCGGGCAGCCCAAGTTTTGGAAACACCATATATTTT. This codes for CASSAGSPSFGNTIYF.

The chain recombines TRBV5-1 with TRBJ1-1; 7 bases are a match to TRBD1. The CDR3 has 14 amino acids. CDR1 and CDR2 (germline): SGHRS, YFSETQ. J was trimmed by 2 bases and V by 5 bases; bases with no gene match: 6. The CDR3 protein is CASRTDRVNTEAFF. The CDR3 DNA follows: TGCGCCAGCAGGACTGACAGGGTTAACACTGAAGCTTTCTTT.

CDR3 region: CASSLDGDSPLHF. The CDR3 coding sequence is TGTGCCAGCAGCTTAGACGGGGATTCACCCCTCCACTTT. The V and J genes are TRBV7-9 and TRBJ1-6; the D is unclear. The CDR3 length is 13 residues. In germline, CDR1 is SEHNR, CDR2 FQNEAQ (reference sequence). The V and J ends lost 1 base and 8 bases respectively, with 6 bases between them.

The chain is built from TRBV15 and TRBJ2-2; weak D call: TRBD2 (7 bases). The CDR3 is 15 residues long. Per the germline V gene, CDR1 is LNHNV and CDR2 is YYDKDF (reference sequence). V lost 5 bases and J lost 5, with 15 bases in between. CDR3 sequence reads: CATSGGGRLTGELFF. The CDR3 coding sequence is TGTGCCACCAGCGGGGGGGGCAGGTTAACCGGGGAGCTGTTTTTT.

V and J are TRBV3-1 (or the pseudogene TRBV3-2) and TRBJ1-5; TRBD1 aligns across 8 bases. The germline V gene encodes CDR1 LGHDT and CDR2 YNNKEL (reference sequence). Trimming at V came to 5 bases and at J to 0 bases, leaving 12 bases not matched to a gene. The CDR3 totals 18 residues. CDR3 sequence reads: CASSSRTGRDYSNQPQHF. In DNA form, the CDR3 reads TGTGCCAGCAGCTCACGGACAGGGCGCGATTATAGCAATCAGCCCCAGCATTTT.

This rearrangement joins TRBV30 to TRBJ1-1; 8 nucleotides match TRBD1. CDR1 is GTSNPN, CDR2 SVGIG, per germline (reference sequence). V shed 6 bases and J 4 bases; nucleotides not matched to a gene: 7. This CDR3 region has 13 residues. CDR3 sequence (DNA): TGTGCCTGCCGACAGGGGAGGGTCACTGAAGCTTTCTTT. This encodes CACRQGRVTEAFF.

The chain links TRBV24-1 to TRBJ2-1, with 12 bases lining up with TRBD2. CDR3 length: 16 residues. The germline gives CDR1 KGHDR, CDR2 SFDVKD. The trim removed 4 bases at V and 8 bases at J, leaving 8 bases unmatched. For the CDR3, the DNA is TGTGCCACCAGTGACGCCGTTCTAGCGGGGGGGCATGAGCAGTTCTTC. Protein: CATSDAVLAGGHEQFF.

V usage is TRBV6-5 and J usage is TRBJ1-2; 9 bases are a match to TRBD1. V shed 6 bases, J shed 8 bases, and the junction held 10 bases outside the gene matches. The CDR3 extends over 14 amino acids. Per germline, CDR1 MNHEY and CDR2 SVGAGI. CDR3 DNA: TGTGCCAGCAGAACCGGGGACAGGGTTCAGGGCTACACCTTC. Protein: CASRTGDRVQGYTF.

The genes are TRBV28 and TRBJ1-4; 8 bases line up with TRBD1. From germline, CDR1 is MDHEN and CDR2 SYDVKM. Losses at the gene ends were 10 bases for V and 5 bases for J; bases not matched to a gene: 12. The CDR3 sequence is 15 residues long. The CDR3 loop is CATSSGGQENEKLFF. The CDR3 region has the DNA TGTGCCACCTCCTCCGGGGGACAGGAAAATGAAAAACTGTTTTTT.

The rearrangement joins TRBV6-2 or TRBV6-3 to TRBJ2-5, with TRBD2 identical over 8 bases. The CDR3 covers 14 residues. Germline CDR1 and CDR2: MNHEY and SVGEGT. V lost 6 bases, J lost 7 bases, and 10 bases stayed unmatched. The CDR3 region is CASSHGGVDGTQYF. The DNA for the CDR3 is TGTGCCAGCAGCCACGGGGGGGTCGATGGGACCCAGTACTTC.

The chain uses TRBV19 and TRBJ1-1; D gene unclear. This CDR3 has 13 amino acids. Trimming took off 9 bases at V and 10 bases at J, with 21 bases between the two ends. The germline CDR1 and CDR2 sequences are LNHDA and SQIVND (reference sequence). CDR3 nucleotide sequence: TGTGCCAGCCGGAAACAGAACACTGATGGAGCTTTCTTT. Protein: CASRKQNTDGAFF.

The CDR3 sequence: CASSLAGGGPTDTQYF. The CDR3 DNA follows: TGCGCCAGCAGCTTGGCTGGCGGGGGGCCCACAGATACGCAGTATTTT. The chain uses TRBV5-1 and TRBJ2-3, with 8 positions matching TRBD2. Trimming removed 0 bases from V and 2 bases from J; junction bases left unmatched: 5. In germline, CDR1 is SGHRS, CDR2 YFSETQ. The CDR3 is made up of 16 amino acids.

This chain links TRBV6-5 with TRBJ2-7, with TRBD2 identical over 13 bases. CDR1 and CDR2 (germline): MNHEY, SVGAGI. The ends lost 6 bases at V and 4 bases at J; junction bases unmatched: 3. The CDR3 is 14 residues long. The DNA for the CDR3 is TGTGCCAGCAGCCTGGGACTAGCGGGGTACGAGCAGTACTTC. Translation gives CASSLGLAGYEQYF.

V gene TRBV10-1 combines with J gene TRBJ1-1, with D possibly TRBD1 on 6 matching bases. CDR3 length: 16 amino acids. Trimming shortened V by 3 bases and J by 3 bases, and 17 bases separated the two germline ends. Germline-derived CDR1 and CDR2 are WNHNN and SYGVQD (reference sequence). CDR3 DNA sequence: TGCGCCAGCAGTGACCTAAACCCGGGACAAGACACTGAAGCTTTCTTT. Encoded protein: CASSDLNPGQDTEAFF.

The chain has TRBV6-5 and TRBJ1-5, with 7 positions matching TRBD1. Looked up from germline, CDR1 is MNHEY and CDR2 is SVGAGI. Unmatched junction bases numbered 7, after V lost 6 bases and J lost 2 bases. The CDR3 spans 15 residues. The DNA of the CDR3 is TGTGCCAGCAGGAAGGGACAGATGGGCAATCAGCCCCAGCATTTT. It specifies CASRKGQMGNQPQHF.

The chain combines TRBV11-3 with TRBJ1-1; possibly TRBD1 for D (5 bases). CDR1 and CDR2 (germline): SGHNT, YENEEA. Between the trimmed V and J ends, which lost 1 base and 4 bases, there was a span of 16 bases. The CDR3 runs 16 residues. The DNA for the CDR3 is TGTGCCAGCAGCTTAGGAGGCGGCAGGCAGGGCACTGAAGCTTTCTTT. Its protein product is CASSLGGGRQGTEAFF.

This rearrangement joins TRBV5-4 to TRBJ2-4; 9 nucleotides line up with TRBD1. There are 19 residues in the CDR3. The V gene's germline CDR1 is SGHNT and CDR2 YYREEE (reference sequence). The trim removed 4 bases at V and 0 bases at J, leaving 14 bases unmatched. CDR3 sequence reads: CASSHTGTGMIIAKNIQYF. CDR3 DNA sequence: TGTGCCAGCAGCCACACCGGGACAGGGATGATCATAGCCAAAAACATTCAGTACTTC.

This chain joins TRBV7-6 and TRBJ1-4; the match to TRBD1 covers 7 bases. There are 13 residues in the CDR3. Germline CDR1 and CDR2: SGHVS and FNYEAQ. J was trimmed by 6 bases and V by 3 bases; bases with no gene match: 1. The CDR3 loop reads CASSFDRDEKLFF. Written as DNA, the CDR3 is TGTGCCAGCAGCTTCGACAGGGATGAAAAACTGTTTTTT.

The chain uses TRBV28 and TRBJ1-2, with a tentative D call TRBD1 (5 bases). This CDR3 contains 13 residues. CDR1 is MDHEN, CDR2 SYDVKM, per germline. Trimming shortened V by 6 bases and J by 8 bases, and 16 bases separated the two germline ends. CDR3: CASRNTDSGGYTF. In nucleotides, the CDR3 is TGTGCCAGCAGGAACACTGACAGTGGCGGCTACACCTTC.

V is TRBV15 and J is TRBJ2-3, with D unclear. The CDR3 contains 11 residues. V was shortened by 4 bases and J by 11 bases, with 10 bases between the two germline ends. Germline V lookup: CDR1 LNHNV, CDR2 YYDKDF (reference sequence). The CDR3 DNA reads TGTGCCACCAGCAACCTGGCCGTGCAGTATTTT. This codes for CATSNLAVQYF.

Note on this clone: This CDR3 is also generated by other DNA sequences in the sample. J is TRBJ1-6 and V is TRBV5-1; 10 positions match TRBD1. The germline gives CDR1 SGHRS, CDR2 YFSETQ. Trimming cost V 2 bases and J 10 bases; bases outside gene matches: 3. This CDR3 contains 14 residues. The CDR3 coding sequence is TGCGCCAGCAGCTTAGACAGGGGGCTGTCACCCCTCCACTTT. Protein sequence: CASSLDRGLSPLHF.

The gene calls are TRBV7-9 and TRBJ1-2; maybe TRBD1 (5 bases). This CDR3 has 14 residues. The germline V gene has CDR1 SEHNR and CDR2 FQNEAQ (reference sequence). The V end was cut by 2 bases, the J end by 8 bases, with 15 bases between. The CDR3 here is CASSLPGPKGGYTF. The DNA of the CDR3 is TGTGCCAGCAGCTTACCAGGGCCCAAGGGGGGCTACACCTTC.

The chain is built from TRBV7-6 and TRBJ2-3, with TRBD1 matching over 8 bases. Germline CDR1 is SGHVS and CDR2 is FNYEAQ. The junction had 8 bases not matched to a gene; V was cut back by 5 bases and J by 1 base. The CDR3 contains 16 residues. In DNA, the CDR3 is TGTGCCAGCAGCCTAACAGGGGGAAGGGGCACAGATACGCAGTATTTT. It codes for CASSLTGGRGTDTQYF.